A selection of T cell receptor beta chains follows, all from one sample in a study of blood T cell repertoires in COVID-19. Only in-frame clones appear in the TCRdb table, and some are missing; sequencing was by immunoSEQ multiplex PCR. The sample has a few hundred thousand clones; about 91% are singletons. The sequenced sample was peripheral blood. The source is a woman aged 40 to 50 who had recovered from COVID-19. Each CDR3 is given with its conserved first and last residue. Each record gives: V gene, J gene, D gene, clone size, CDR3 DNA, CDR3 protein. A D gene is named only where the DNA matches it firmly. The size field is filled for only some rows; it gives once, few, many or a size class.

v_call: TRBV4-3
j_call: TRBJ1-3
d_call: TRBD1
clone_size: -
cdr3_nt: TGCGCCAGCAGCCAGGGACAGGGGGCTGGAAACACCATATATTTT
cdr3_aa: CASSQGQGAGNTIYF

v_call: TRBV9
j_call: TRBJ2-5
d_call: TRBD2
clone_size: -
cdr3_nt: TGTGCCAGCAGCGTTAGCGGGGTCGATGAGACCCAGTACTTC
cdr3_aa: CASSVSGVDETQYF

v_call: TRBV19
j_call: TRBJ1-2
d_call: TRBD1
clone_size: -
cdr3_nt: TGTGCCAGTAGTATAATGACAGGGGGCTTATATGGCTACACCTTC
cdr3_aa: CASSIMTGGLYGYTF

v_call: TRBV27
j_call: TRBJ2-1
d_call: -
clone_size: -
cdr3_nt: TGTGCCAGCCAGCGGGCGTACGATACCTACAATGAGCAGTTCTTC
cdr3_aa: CASQRAYDTYNEQFF

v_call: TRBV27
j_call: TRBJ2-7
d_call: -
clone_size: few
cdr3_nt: TGTGCCAGCAGCCTCGGGGTCCGTTACGAGCAGTACTTC
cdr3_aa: CASSLGVRYEQYF

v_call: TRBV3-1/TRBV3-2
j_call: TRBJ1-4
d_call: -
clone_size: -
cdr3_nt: TGTGCCAGCAGCCAAGATAGAAGGACAAGTGAAAAACTGTTTTTT
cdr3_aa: CASSQDRRTSEKLFF

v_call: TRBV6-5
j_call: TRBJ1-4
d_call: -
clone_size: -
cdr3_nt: TGTGCCAGCAGACAGGGTCCCGACGGAAAACTGTTTTTT
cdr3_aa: CASRQGPDGKLFF

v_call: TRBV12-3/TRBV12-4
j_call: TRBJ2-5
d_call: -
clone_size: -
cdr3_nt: TGTGCCAGCAGACTCACGAATTTAGAGACCCAGTACTTC
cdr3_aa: CASRLTNLETQYF

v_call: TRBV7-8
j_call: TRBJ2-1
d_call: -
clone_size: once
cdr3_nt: TGTGCCAGCAGCCTAACCTTTTGGAGGGGTCGAAATGAGCAGTTCTTC
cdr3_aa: CASSLTFWRGRNEQFF

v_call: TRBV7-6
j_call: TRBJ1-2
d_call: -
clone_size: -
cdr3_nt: TGTGCCAGCAGCTCACCCGGGGGGGGCAGATATGGCTACACCTTC
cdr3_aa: CASSSPGGGRYGYTF

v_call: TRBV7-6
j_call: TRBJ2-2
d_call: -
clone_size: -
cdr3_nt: TGTGCCAGCTCCAGAGTGGGGAGAGACACCGGGGAGCTGTTTTTT
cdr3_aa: CASSRVGRDTGELFF

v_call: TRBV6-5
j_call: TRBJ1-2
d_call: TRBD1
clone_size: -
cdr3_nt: TGTGCCAGCAGTCCGGGACAGGGCCATGGCTACACCTTC
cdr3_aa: CASSPGQGHGYTF

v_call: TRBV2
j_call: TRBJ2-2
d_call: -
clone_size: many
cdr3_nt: TGTGCCAGCAGTGAAGTCGGCGGGAACACCGGGGAGCTGTTTTTT
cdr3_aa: CASSEVGGNTGELFF

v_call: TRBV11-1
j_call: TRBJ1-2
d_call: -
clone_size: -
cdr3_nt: TGTGCCAGCAGCCCCAGACAGGCCGGTGGCTACACCTTC
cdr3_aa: CASSPRQAGGYTF

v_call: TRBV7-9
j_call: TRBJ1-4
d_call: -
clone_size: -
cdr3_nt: TGTGCCAGCGGGGCGACGGCCTTTAATGAAAAACTGTTTTTT
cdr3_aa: CASGATAFNEKLFF

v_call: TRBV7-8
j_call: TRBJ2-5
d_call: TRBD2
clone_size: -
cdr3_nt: TGTGCCAGCAGCTTAGCGTCCCGTCATTGGACTAGCGGGAGCCAAGAGACCCAGTACTTC
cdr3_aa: CASSLASRHWTSGSQETQYF

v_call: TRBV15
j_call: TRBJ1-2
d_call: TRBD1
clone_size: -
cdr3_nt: TGTGCCACCAGCAGACCTACACCGGGACAGCTGTTGGGCTACACCTTC
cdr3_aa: CATSRPTPGQLLGYTF

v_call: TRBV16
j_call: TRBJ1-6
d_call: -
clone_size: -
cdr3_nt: TGTGCCAGCAGCCCAGAAAGTACCTCACCCCTCCACTTT
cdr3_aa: CASSPESTSPLHF

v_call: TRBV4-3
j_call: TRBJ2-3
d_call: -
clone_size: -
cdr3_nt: TGCGCCAGCAGCCTAAACGTCGTGACTAGTGGGGGAGCAGATACGCAGTATTTT
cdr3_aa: CASSLNVVTSGGADTQYF

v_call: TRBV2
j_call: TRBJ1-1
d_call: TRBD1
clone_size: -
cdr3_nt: TGTGCCAGCAGAGTGACAGGGACTGAAGCTTTCTTT
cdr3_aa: CASRVTGTEAFF

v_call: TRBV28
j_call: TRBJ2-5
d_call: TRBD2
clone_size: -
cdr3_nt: TGTGCCAGCAGTTTCTCCTCCCTAGCGGGGGCAAAAGAGACCCAGTACTTC
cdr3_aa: CASSFSSLAGAKETQYF

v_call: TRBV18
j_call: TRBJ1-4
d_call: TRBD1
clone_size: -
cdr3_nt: TGTGCCAGCTCACCTACAGGGGTTAATGAAAAACTGTTTTTT
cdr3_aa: CASSPTGVNEKLFF

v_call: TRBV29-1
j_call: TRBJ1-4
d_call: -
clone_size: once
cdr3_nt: TGCAGCGTTGCCTTCAGACAGGTTGCTAATGAAAAACTGTTTTTT
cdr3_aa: CSVAFRQVANEKLFF

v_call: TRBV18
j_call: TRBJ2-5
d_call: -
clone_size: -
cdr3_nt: TGTGCCAGCTCACCCTTGGCTTACCAAGAGACCCAGTACTTC
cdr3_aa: CASSPLAYQETQYF

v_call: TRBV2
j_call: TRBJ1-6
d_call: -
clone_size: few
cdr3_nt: TGTGCCACCCTAGTAGCGAATTCACCCCTCCACTTT
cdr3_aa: CATLVANSPLHF

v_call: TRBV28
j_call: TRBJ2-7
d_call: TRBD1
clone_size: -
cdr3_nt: TGTGCCAGCAGTGGGTCGACAGGGGTGAACGAGCAGTACTTC
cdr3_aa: CASSGSTGVNEQYF

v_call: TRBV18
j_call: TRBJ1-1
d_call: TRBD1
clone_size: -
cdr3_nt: TGTGCCAGCTCAAGAACGGGACAGGGGGCGCAGAGCACTGAAGCTTTCTTT
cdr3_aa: CASSRTGQGAQSTEAFF

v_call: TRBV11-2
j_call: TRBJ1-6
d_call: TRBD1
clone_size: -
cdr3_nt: TGTGCCAGCAGCCCGGGACAGGGGGCTGATTCACCCCTCCACTTT
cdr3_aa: CASSPGQGADSPLHF

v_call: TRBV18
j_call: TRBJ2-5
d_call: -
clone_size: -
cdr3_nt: TGTGCCAGCTCACCAGACCGGAGGGAGACCCAGTACTTC
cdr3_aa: CASSPDRRETQYF

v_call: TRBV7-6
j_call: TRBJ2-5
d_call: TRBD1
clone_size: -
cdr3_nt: TGTGCCAGCAGCTCAACCCCGGGACAGGGCGGAGGGGAGACCCAGTACTTC
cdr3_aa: CASSSTPGQGGGETQYF

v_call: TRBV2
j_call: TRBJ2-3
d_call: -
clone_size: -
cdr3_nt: TGTGCCAGCTCGACTGGAGCCACAGATACGCAGTATTTT
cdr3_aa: CASSTGATDTQYF

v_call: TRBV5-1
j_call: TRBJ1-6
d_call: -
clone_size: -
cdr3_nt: TGCGCCAGCAGCCCGGGAACTCATAATTCACCCCTCCACTTT
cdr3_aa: CASSPGTHNSPLHF

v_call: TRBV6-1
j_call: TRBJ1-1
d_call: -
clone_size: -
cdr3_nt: TGTGCCAGCAGTGACCCCGGACAGTTGAACACTGAAGCTTTCTTT
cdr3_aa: CASSDPGQLNTEAFF

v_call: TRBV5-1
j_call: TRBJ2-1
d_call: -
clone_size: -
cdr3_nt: TGCGCCAGCATACCCCCCCCAGACAGGCCCGAGTTCAATGAGCAGTTCTTC
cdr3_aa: CASIPPPDRPEFNEQFF

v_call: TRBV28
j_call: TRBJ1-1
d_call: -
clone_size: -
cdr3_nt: TGTGCCAGCAGTTTAGGGGGCTGGGGCACTGAAGCTTTCTTT
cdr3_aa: CASSLGGWGTEAFF

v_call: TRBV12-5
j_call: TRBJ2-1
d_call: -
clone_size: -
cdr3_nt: TGTGCTAGTGGTTTGGCCTCCCGCGATGAGCAGTTCTTC
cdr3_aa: CASGLASRDEQFF

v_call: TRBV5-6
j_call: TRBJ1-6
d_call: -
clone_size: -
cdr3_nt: TGTGCCAGCAGCTTCCCCCGTTCACCCCTCCACTTT
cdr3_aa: CASSFPRSPLHF

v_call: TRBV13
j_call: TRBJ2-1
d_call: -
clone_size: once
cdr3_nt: TGTGCCAGCAGCTTAGCGCAGGTAAATGAGCAGTTCTTC
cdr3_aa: CASSLAQVNEQFF

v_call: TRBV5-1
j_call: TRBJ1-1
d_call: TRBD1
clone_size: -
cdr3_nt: TGCGCCAGCAGCGTGGGACAGGGTGAAACTGAAGCTTTCTTT
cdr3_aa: CASSVGQGETEAFF